The subject of this entry is one TCR beta chain. Its antigen is currently not known. No much larger clone exists at a distance of one base, and base qualities are not known. CDR1 and CDR2 were assigned from the germline V gene (reference sequence) as LNHDA and SQIVND. Trimming takes 3 bases off V and 3 bases off J; junction bases not matched to a gene: 7. There are 16 amino acids in the CDR3, from cysteine to phenylalanine inclusive. Of the read, only the CDR3 DNA is kept; its 48 bases are in frame from base 1. This specimen comes from a study of cytomegalovirus exposure and HLA in healthy donors (TCRdb year 2017). General notes on the study: In an earlier analysis of roughly 500 of the donors, around 300 Gb of sequence data and 120 million or so unique TCR beta sequences from about 180 million T cells were reported. The number of typed donors differed by locus: about 620-640 for A, B, C, DRB1 and DQB1; about 520 for DQA1; about 600 for DPA1; and roughly 450 for DPB1. In a later genetic analysis, genome-wide SNP genotypes for about 65% of the roughly 700 donors were used, and that subset was treated as a discovery cohort. Among about 360 genotyped donors of the cohort, an average of about 240,000 unique TCR beta nucleotide sequences were sequenced per donor, approximately 20% of them non-productive. An earlier analysis of approximately 640 of the donors applied high-throughput TCR beta sequencing to assess whether each TCR beta V gene segment acted as functional or pseudogenic. Donor age, sex, ethnicity and CMV serostatus were collected together with the repertoire data. The study aimed to test whether cataloging public T cell receptors could reveal signatures of past pathogen exposure. The study combined high-throughput TCR immunosequencing, statistical association of individual TCRs with disease status, and machine learning to predict cytomegalovirus infection status. Around 330 gigabases of sequencing data and approximately 91 million unique TCR sequences made up an early release that covered fewer than 650 HLA-typed donors. A later analysis re-examined previously published TCR beta repertoires from more than 600 donors and added high-resolution HLA genotyping to investigate patterns of TCR occurrence. Both class I and class II loci were covered by HLA typing, at four-digit resolution. The T cell repertoires of 700 or so subjects were profiled by immunosequencing and related to cytomegalovirus serostatus. Among the roughly 370 genotyped donors, around 79% belonged to the genetic ancestry cluster associated with self-reported Caucasian donors. About five DR-DQ haplotypes were handled as single units for association and clustering, since linkage in the cohort was strong. In addition to the first cohort of roughly 670 subjects, a separate validation cohort of under 150 different subjects was used. All discovery cohort repertoires had been generated using a single sequencing platform. Rather than drawing on any new phenotypic data, the later analysis identified candidate immune exposures from TCR beta sequences and the way those sequences occurred across donors.

Overall results and qualifications from the work: The presence/absence analyses assumed that sequencing depth was roughly uniform across donors, and that assumption may not be true. According to the authors, the approach could potentially be generalized to other disease states and immunological phenotypes. Broadly in line with IMGT annotations, most TCR beta V segments showed up in productive rearrangements about 90% or about 30% of the time in an earlier analysis of some 590 of the donors. A cluster of highly shared sequence variants was judged likely to represent a technical artifact of the sequencing pipeline. At a false discovery rate of 0.05, a later analysis linked 15,000 to 20,000 TCR beta sequences to specific HLA alleles. In a later genetic analysis, fewer N-insertions in productive TCRs were reported among donors in an Asian-associated ancestry cluster than the roughly 700-donor mean. A later analysis found that most CMV-associated TCR beta chains appeared HLA-restricted, with HLA associations seemingly driven largely by CMV exposure. In a later analysis, the rate of TCR association differed among HLA loci, with DRB1 alleles having the most associated TCRs and HLA-C alleles having the fewest. Some IMGT-functional V segments, including TRBV6-2 and TRBV6-3, could not be told apart with the 87-base-pair reads, so those segments were excluded. A total of 150 to 200 TCR beta chains were listed by the study as associated with cytomegalovirus. In a later analysis, several top co-occurrence clusters were reported to appear linked to parvovirus B19, influenza, CMV and Epstein-Barr virus. The only immune exposure information available for the cohort was CMV serostatus. When HLA alleles, especially DR and DQ, strongly co-occurred, TCR associations were difficult to assign to individual alleles. A further reported finding was that TCR beta sequences accurately predicted the HLA-A and HLA-B alleles for most subjects in the first cohort. The earlier analysis of around 600 of the donors excluded about 16 rarely observed V segments, including chromosome 9 orphons, because counts were too low. Compared with equally common non-associated chains, HLA-associated TCR beta chains in a later analysis were more clonally expanded and had lower generation probabilities. Most TCR sequences were seen in very few donors, while some public TCRs were found in many individuals. In vitro tests confirmed that a few of the cytomegalovirus-associated TCR beta chains recognize cytomegalovirus antigens. An association between a missense DCLRE1C variant and V-gene and J-gene trimming of TCR beta chains was found in a later genetic analysis and replicated in an independent cohort. In both the original and validation cohorts, the classifier was reported to diagnose cytomegalovirus status with high specificity and sensitivity. Linkage disequilibrium might explain the correlated functional status among segregating V segments, but an unknown experimental factor could not be ruled out. Because HLA typing was missing for some donors at each locus, association tests included only the typed subset. Only TCR beta chains were sequenced in this cohort, and the absence of alpha or paired-chain data limited detectable features.

To prepare the library, the immunoSEQ multiplex PCR assay was applied. For the multiplex PCR, a mixture combining 60 forward primers for TCR Vbeta segments and 13 reverse primers for TCR Jbeta segments was used. The CDR3 region of rearranged TCR beta genes was amplified from genomic DNA with a multiplex PCR assay. Amplified TCR beta libraries were sequenced as 87-base-pair reads on the Illumina HiSeq System. Regarding the original processing steps: In a later analysis, 77 million or so unique TCR beta chains were counted across the roughly 670 repertoires, and roughly 10 million of these chains were shared by at least two donors. A nearest-neighbor algorithm error-corrected the raw reads and collapsed the reads into unique sequences, merging closely related sequences to remove PCR and sequencing errors. V, D and J gene segments were assigned by aligning CDR3 sequences to IMGT reference sequences. For a sequence to be retained, a match of at least six nucleotides was required to both a V gene segment and a J gene segment. A rearrangement counted as productive if the CDR3 had no stop codons and remained in frame with V and J, and every other rearrangement counted as non-productive. CDR3 was defined by IMGT convention, running from the second conserved V-encoded cysteine to the conserved J-encoded phenylalanine. The earlier analysis of 587 of the donors excluded any sequence lacking an unambiguous match to a single V gene segment. An earlier analysis of some 610 of the donors called V segments functional above 56.7% productive rearrangements and segregating when the between-donor standard deviation exceeded 5%. To diagnose cytomegalovirus status from the catalog of TCR beta chain sequences, a statistical classification framework was built. V and J gene assignment, in a later analysis, came from comparing TCR nucleotide sequences with IMGT/GENE-DB human TR gene sequences. The TCRdist pipeline was used in a later analysis to assign CDR3 sequences and most-parsimonious VDJ recombination scenarios. A later analysis defined each TCR beta chain by its CDR3 amino acid sequence plus V-gene family, and excluded reads lacking a unique V-gene family. As a way to deal with suspected cross-contamination and a sequencing artifact, a later analysis dropped over 550 nucleotide sequences that were highly shared and had low generation probability. A later analysis calculated a clonal expansion index for each public chain from normalized within-repertoire ranks of inferred template counts. In a later analysis, generation probabilities were computed with a VDJ recombination model fitted to out-of-frame rearrangements, and the resulting probabilities were checked against IGoR. A later analysis scored TCR-TCR, TCR-HLA and TCR-CMV co-occurrence with hypergeometric tests, applying a repertoire-size bias correction to TCR pairs. In a later analysis, false discovery rates were estimated by permuting HLA or CMV assignments 20 times. A later analysis grouped co-occurring TCRs with DBSCAN, adding TCRdist sequence similarity when clustering within HLA-allele-positive subsets. Repertoires with fewer than 30,000 or more than 120,000 public chains were left out of co-occurrence clustering, as were a handful of repertoires with anomalous nucleotide sharing. In TCRdb, the immuneACCESS table is reduced to in-frame sequences with V and J assigned. These tables do not hold every clone; where another copy was compared, an unresolved V gene accounts for under half, and the others remain unexplained. The V and J calls and clone size were taken over from that table, and D and trimming were inferred from the DNA. Recorded for this sample are around 130,000 clones; about four fifths of them occurred a single time. 0.85% to 1.3% of the sample belongs to the ten largest clones.

The cohort comprised some 730 healthy bone marrow donors. All cohort members were sampled while nominally healthy, although unrecorded immune exposures were likely present. Of the 670 or so cohort members, about 280 had positive CMV serostatus and approximately 360 had negative CMV serostatus, and CMV serostatus was not recorded for the donor. A peripheral blood sample was provided by each donor, and peripheral blood mononuclear cells were used for TCR beta sequencing. The Qiagen DNeasy Blood Extraction Kit was used to extract genomic DNA from the blood cell samples. The receptor chain draws on TRBV19 and TRBJ2-3; TRBD2 matches 9 bases in the middle. The origin of this receptor is a human donor in good health. The specimen was PBMCs. The CDR3 region reads CASSMGAGGGTDTQYF. Here is the DNA: TGTGCCAGTAGTATGGGAGCGGGGGGCGGGACAGATACGCAGTATTTT.